This T cell receptor beta chain is from a study of T cell clonality in common variable immunodeficiency. Study-wide findings and caveats: The cause of increased CVID clonality remains unclear without subpopulation sequencing. Reportedly, TCR beta sequences from common variable immunodeficiency showed fewer deletions and N-nucleotide insertions.

Sequenced by immunoSEQ multiplex PCR; TCRdb stores in-frame clones only, minus some. The data show tens of thousands of clones, with none appearing a single time. In its sample, this clone was seen many times. No antigen is known for it. The read finishes 3 residues shy of the CDR3 end, and the germline J gene is used to complete it. The CDR3 has 13 amino acids. Looked up from germline, CDR1 is GTSNPN and CDR2 is SVGIG (reference sequence). Trimming shortened V by 3 bases and J by 2 bases, and 10 bases separated the two germline ends. Each donor provided roughly 4.5 to 8.5 ml of heparinized whole blood.

Sequenced sample: peripheral blood mononuclear cells. The receptor comes from a person between 18 and 75 years old in good health. This chain uses TRBV30 with TRBJ1-2, with D possibly TRBD1 on 6 matching bases. The CDR3 bases that were read are TGTGCCTGGAGGCCAGGGGCCAACTATGGC. Protein sequence: CAWRPGANYG. The entire CDR3 reads CAWRPGANYGYTF.